The present T cell receptor beta chain was sequenced within a study of shared clonotypes between healthy human individuals. Study in general: A few men and a couple of women, aged 18 to 49, were donors. Study outcomes and limitations: Generally, naive subsets (rather than memory subsets) showed larger estimated richness.

CD4+ cell separation produced CD45RA+ naive and CD45RA-negative memory subsets. V was pared by 4 bases and J by 4 bases, with 4 bases of the junction left unmatched. Germline V gene lookup returns CDR1 SGHRS and CDR2 YFSETQ. This CDR3 is 15 amino acids long. About this clone itself: Its antigen is still unknown.

TCRdb keeps only in-frame clones here, not all; method: immunoSEQ multiplex PCR. The repertoire holds 2 million to 3 million clones, approximately 94% seen once, with over 0.12% in the top ten. The clonotype was recovered from a young man in good health. The source material was naive CD4+ T cells sorted from blood. As to subset: CD45RA+ positively selected. The V call is TRBV5-1, the J call TRBJ1-3, with 11 bases aligning to TRBD1. CDR3 nucleotide sequence: TGCGCCAGCAGCAAAGGGACAGGGGGAGGAAACACCATATATTTT. Translation gives CASSKGTGGGNTIYF.